A selection of T cell receptor beta chains follows, all from one sample in a study of shared clonotypes between healthy human individuals. The assay was immunoSEQ multiplex PCR, and TCRdb's table has in-frame clones only and misses some. This table has some 2.4 million clones, 90% to 95% appearing once. The sequencing sample was made of naive CD4+ T cells from PBMCs. These receptors came from a man younger than 35 in good health. Some clones in this sample may be carry-over from other donors' samples. The CDR3 runs from the conserved cysteine through the conserved F or W. A D gene is named only where the DNA matches it firmly. A clone size is listed for some rows: how often the clone was seen (once, few, many), or a class if it is expanded.

D	J	V	size	CDR3	DNA
TRBD2	TRBJ2-5	TRBV5-1	NA	CASSLRAGVEETQYF	TGCGCCAGCAGCTTACGAGCGGGGGTAGAAGAGACCCAGTACTTC
NA	TRBJ1-1	TRBV5-1	NA	CASSLLESSLVPEAFF	TGCGCCAGCAGCTTGTTGGAGTCCAGTTTAGTACCCGAAGCTTTCTTT
TRBD1	TRBJ1-4	TRBV30	NA	CAWSVRQGAFEKLFF	TGTGCCTGGAGTGTCCGACAGGGGGCATTTGAAAAACTGTTTTTT
NA	TRBJ2-7	TRBV7-9	few	CASSGYEQYF	TGTGCCAGCAGCGGTTACGAGCAGTACTTC
TRBD1	TRBJ1-3	TRBV28	NA	CASSSPDRVNTIYF	TGTGCCAGCAGCTCCCCGGACAGGGTGAACACCATATATTTT
TRBD1	TRBJ1-2	TRBV5-5	NA	CASSAWDRGDYGYTF	TGTGCCAGCAGCGCATGGGACAGGGGAGACTATGGCTACACCTTC
NA	TRBJ2-7	TRBV5-1	NA	CASSLPGPPSEQYF	TGCGCCAGCAGCTTACCCGGCCCTCCTAGCGAGCAGTACTTC
NA	TRBJ2-5	TRBV28	NA	CASRVVETQYF	TGTGCCAGCAGGGTAGTGGAGACCCAGTACTTC
NA	TRBJ1-2	TRBV6-5	NA	CASSYSRDGNYGYTF	TGTGCCAGCAGTTACTCCCGAGACGGGAACTATGGCTACACCTTC
NA	TRBJ2-7	TRBV7-2	NA	CASSLAPLYEQYF	TGTGCCAGCAGCTTAGCGCCCTTATACGAGCAGTACTTC
TRBD1	TRBJ1-1	TRBV7-9	NA	CASSRQGANTEAFF	TGTGCCAGCAGCCGACAGGGCGCGAACACTGAAGCTTTCTTT
NA	TRBJ2-7	TRBV6-6	NA	CASRKGESEQYF	TGTGCCAGCAGGAAGGGAGAAAGCGAGCAGTACTTC
NA	TRBJ1-1	TRBV5-4	once	CASSPVPNTEAFF	TGTGCCAGCAGCCCGGTACCGAACACTGAAGCTTTCTTT
NA	TRBJ2-1	TRBV9	NA	CASSDRSQAYNEQFF	TGTGCCAGCAGCGACAGGTCCCAAGCCTACAATGAGCAGTTCTTC
NA	TRBJ1-2	TRBV5-1	NA	CASSPGDGLYGYTF	TGCGCCAGCAGCCCCGGGGACGGACTGTATGGCTACACCTTC
NA	TRBJ1-1	TRBV28	few	CASRDLYTEAFF	TGTGCCAGCAGGGATCTCTACACTGAAGCTTTCTTT
TRBD1	TRBJ2-3	TRBV11-2	once	CASSATTGADTQYF	TGTGCCAGCAGCGCGACGACAGGGGCAGATACGCAGTATTTT
NA	TRBJ1-1	TRBV5-6	NA	CASSFRRTLRVTEAFF	TGTGCCAGCAGCTTCAGACGGACTCTACGGGTCACTGAAGCTTTCTTT
TRBD2	TRBJ2-3	TRBV5-5	NA	CASSLWSLAGGRADTQYF	TGTGCCAGCAGCTTGTGGTCCCTAGCGGGAGGGCGGGCGGATACGCAGTATTTT
TRBD1	TRBJ2-5	TRBV18	NA	CASSPQQGARGQETQYF	TGTGCCAGCTCACCACAGCAGGGGGCAAGGGGGCAAGAGACCCAGTACTTC
NA	TRBJ2-1	TRBV11-3	NA	CASSPRSMSHEQFF	TGTGCCAGCAGCCCCCGTTCGATGTCCCATGAGCAGTTCTTC
TRBD2	TRBJ2-1	TRBV6-5	once	CASSYRLAAPNEQFF	TGTGCCAGCAGTTACCGTCTAGCGGCCCCGAATGAGCAGTTCTTC
NA	TRBJ1-2	TRBV28	NA	CASSAQANNYGYTF	TGTGCCAGCAGCGCTCAGGCGAATAACTATGGCTACACCTTC
NA	TRBJ2-4	TRBV5-4	NA	CASSLAGQTKNIQYF	TGTGCCAGCAGCCTTGCTGGACAGACCAAAAACATTCAGTACTTC
NA	TRBJ2-4	TRBV7-3	NA	CASSLDRENIQYF	TGTGCCAGCAGCTTAGATCGGGAGAACATTCAGTACTTC
TRBD1	TRBJ2-1	TRBV10-3	NA	CAISESKGASFNEQFF	TGTGCCATCAGTGAGTCGAAGGGGGCCTCCTTCAATGAGCAGTTCTTC
TRBD1	TRBJ2-3	TRBV19	NA	CASSSSQTGRTDTQYF	TGTGCCAGTAGCTCATCCCAGACAGGGCGCACAGATACGCAGTATTTT
NA	TRBJ2-5	TRBV7-9	NA	CASSSTVQKETQYF	TGTGCCAGCAGCTCCACAGTGCAGAAAGAGACCCAGTACTTC
TRBD1	TRBJ2-2	TRBV25-1	NA	CASSPSGTGATGELFF	TGTGCCAGCAGTCCCTCCGGGACAGGCGCCACCGGGGAGCTGTTTTTT
TRBD1	TRBJ1-2	TRBV28	NA	CAWADRVGGYTF	TGTGCCTGGGCGGACAGGGTGGGGGGCTACACCTTC
NA	TRBJ1-2	TRBV6-5	NA	CASSRAVGGDYGYTF	TGTGCCAGCAGTAGGGCAGTGGGGGGCGACTATGGCTACACCTTC
NA	TRBJ2-3	TRBV5-1	NA	CASSFRTNPDTQYF	TGCGCCAGCAGCTTTAGGACTAATCCAGATACGCAGTATTTT
NA	TRBJ2-5	TRBV2	NA	CASSFRQPQETQYF	TGTGCCAGCAGTTTTAGACAGCCTCAAGAGACCCAGTACTTC
NA	TRBJ2-3	TRBV9	NA	CASSGGVHTDTQYF	TGTGCCAGCAGCGGCGGGGTCCACACAGATACGCAGTATTTT
NA	TRBJ2-2	TRBV27	NA	CASSSPRMELFF	TGTGCCAGCAGTTCTCCCAGAATGGAGCTGTTTTTT
TRBD2	TRBJ2-3	TRBV6-4	NA	CASSQRTSGRDTQYF	TGTGCCAGCAGTCAACGGACTAGCGGGAGAGATACGCAGTATTTT
TRBD1	TRBJ2-5	TRBV5-5	NA	CASSLIGQGMETQYF	TGTGCCAGCAGCTTGATTGGACAGGGCATGGAGACCCAGTACTTC
TRBD1	TRBJ1-5	TRBV7-2	NA	CASQMNRGNQPQHF	TGTGCCAGTCAAATGAACAGGGGGAATCAGCCCCAGCATTTT
NA	TRBJ2-2	TRBV7-8	NA	CASSATRYTGELFF	TGTGCCAGCAGCGCAACGAGATACACCGGGGAGCTGTTTTTT
NA	TRBJ1-1	TRBV10-3	NA	CAISGRTANTEAFF	TGTGCCATCAGTGGCCGGACAGCGAACACTGAAGCTTTCTTT
TRBD1	TRBJ2-4	TRBV19	NA	CASSAGDRGQLAKNIQYF	TGTGCCAGTAGTGCCGGGGACAGGGGTCAGCTAGCCAAAAACATTCAGTACTTC
NA	TRBJ2-3	TRBV5-1	NA	CASSSSLGSDTQYF	TGCGCCAGCAGCTCCTCGTTGGGGTCAGATACGCAGTATTTT
TRBD2	TRBJ2-7	TRBV7-6	NA	CASSSFGLAGTYEQYF	TGTGCCAGCAGCTCGTTCGGACTAGCGGGGACCTACGAGCAGTACTTC
TRBD2	TRBJ2-1	TRBV28	NA	CASSSSGTYNEQFF	TGTGCCAGCAGTTCTAGCGGTACCTACAATGAGCAGTTCTTC
NA	TRBJ2-7	TRBV30	NA	CAWSPDRGSYEQYF	TGTGCCTGGAGTCCGGACAGAGGCTCCTACGAGCAGTACTTC
NA	TRBJ2-7	TRBV9	once	CASSVQVGTLGDEQYF	TGTGCCAGCAGCGTGCAGGTCGGGACTTTGGGGGACGAGCAGTACTTC
TRBD1	TRBJ2-7	TRBV19	NA	CASSTIPGQSNEQYF	TGTGCCAGTAGTACGATACCGGGACAGTCGAACGAGCAGTACTTC
TRBD2	TRBJ2-5	TRBV4-2	NA	CASSQASGRQQETQYF	TGTGCCAGCAGCCAAGCAAGCGGGAGGCAACAAGAGACCCAGTACTTC
NA	TRBJ2-7	TRBV2	once	CASRPDTQYLYEQYF	TGTGCCAGCAGACCCGACACCCAGTACCTCTACGAGCAGTACTTC
TRBD1	TRBJ1-1	TRBV5-1	NA	CASTLTGGVTEAFF	TGCGCCAGCACCCTCACAGGGGGAGTAACTGAAGCTTTCTTT
NA	TRBJ2-3	TRBV2	NA	CASSSGLYTDTQYF	TGTGCCAGCAGCTCGGGACTTTACACAGATACGCAGTATTTT
NA	TRBJ1-1	TRBV28	NA	CASSLSIRGNTEAFF	TGTGCCAGCAGTTTAAGTATCAGGGGGAACACTGAAGCTTTCTTT
NA	TRBJ2-2	TRBV7-9	few	CASSLHGELFF	TGTGCCAGCAGCTTACACGGGGAGCTGTTTTTT
NA	TRBJ2-5	TRBV5-6	NA	CASSLEPRAQETQYF	TGTGCCAGCAGCTTGGAACCCCGTGCCCAAGAGACCCAGTACTTC
TRBD1	TRBJ2-2	TRBV2	NA	CASAETGGSGELFF	TGTGCCAGCGCAGAGACAGGGGGCTCCGGGGAGCTGTTTTTT
TRBD1	TRBJ2-7	TRBV5-3	few	CARSASRDRFYEQYF	TGTGCCAGAAGCGCGTCCCGGGACAGGTTCTACGAGCAGTACTTC
NA	TRBJ2-7	TRBV5-1	few	CASSPDSRLPYEQYF	TGCGCCAGCAGCCCGGACTCTCGTCTCCCCTACGAGCAGTACTTC